The present T cell receptor beta chain was sequenced within a study of T-cell reconstitution after alpha-beta-depleted transplantation in children (dated by TCRdb to the mid-2010s). Looking at the study overall: T-cell immune reconstitution after TCRalphabeta/CD19-depleted allogeneic hematopoietic cell transplantation in children was quantitatively tracked in the study by means of TCR repertoire profiling.

The V end loses 4 bases and the J end loses 3 bases, and a stretch of 9 bases separates them. The CDR1 and CDR2 encoded by the germline V gene are SNHLY and FYNNEI. The CDR3 covers 13 residues, taking in both the cysteine and the phenylalanine. Solely the CDR3 DNA is kept, with 39 bases framed from the first base. The library was generated by PCR. Sequenced using an Illumina HiSeq 2500. To normalize quantification of the TCRbeta repertoire, the TCR libraries were built with molecular barcoding that relied on unique molecular identifiers. In TCRdb, the public reads were trimmed at Q25 with fastp and aligned with MiXCR, with productive beta chains retained. Identical CDR3 proteins give one entry, which carries the most common genes and DNA. The sample yields about 500,000 distinct CDR3 sequences; about 31% were counted once. The ten largest clones represent 2% to 3% of the sample. In the case of this clonotype: The antigen it binds to is not known. Per-base quality was not reported, and no clone a single base away is much larger than it.

Sequenced here: PBMCs from the stem cell graft donor, sampled from the stem cell graft. This sequence uses TRBV2 and TRBJ2-5; the D gene cannot be resolved reliably. The receptor's source is a human donor who donated a stem cell graft to a child with aplastic anemia. The nucleotides are TGTGCCAGCAGTGGTTACTGGAAAGAGACCCAGTACTTC. The resulting protein is CASSGYWKETQYF.